What follows are 12 T cell receptor beta chains derived from one specimen sequenced in a study of metastatic and nonmetastatic thyroid tumors. TCRdb re-processed the PCR reads through MiXCR. The data contain over 35,000 clones, roughly 14% of them singletons. Among the patients, none had received any treatment before thyroid surgery. Sequencing was carried out using blood. These receptors were taken from a female donor with papillary thyroid cancer or a benign thyroid nodule (not recorded which). Some clones in this sample may be carry-over from other donors' samples.

Remarks on this clone: One base away lies a much larger clone, so this may be a sequencing read error. This sequence joins TRBV4-2 and TRBJ2-5; D remains unclear. The CDR3 spans 19 residues. CDR1 and CDR2 (germline): LGHNA, YNFKEQ. The V and J ends lost 0 bases and 2 bases respectively, with 22 bases between them. CDR3 residues: CASSQDIMIGTGRQETQYF. CDR3 nucleotides: TGTGCCAGCAGCCAAGATATCATGATTGGAACTGGGCGTCAAGAGACCCAGTACTTC.

The V call is TRBV20-1, the J call TRBJ2-3; 10 bases align to TRBD2. Trimming cost V 8 bases and J 5 bases; bases outside gene matches: 13. Germline lookup yields CDR1 DFQATT and CDR2 SNEGSKA (reference sequence). The CDR3 length is 15 residues. CDR3 DNA: TGCAGTCTCACGCCACCTAGCGGGAGTTTAGATACGCAGTATTTT. Protein sequence: CSLTPPSGSLDTQYF.

On this clone: A much bigger clone sits one base away, suggesting this may be a read error. This chain links TRBV5-1 with TRBJ2-5; 9 bases line up with TRBD1. The ends lost 4 bases at V and 2 bases at J; junction bases unmatched: 9. CDR1 is SGHRS, CDR2 YFSETQ, per germline. The CDR3 consists of 16 residues. In nucleotides, the CDR3 is TGCGCCAGCAGCCCAGGACAGGGGTCGTGGCAAGAGACCCAGTACTTC. Translation gives CASSPGQGSWQETQYF.

This clone has at least ten counts. The chain is built from TRBV5-8 and TRBJ1-6; perhaps TRBD1 as D (6 bases). This CDR3 comprises 14 residues. Germline CDR1 SGHTS, CDR2 YDEGEE. V dropped 7 bases and J dropped 7 bases, with 15 bases sitting between them. In nucleotides, the CDR3 is TGTGCCAGCGCACGGGACAACCGGAATTCACCCCTCCACTTT. Amino acid sequence: CASARDNRNSPLHF. Supplemented by reference TRBV5-8 and TRBJ1-6, the full variable domain reads EAGVTQSPTHLIKTRGQQATLRCSPISGHTSVYWYQQALGLGLQFLLWYDEGEERNRGNFPPRFSGRQFPNYSSELNVNALELEDSALYLCASARDNRNSPLHFGNGTRLTVT.

This clone was counted at least ten times. V usage is TRBV4-2 and J usage is TRBJ1-1; 9 nucleotides agree with TRBD1. J gave up 1 base and V 2 bases, and 2 bases lay outside the gene matches. This CDR3 contains 15 residues. The germline CDR1 and CDR2 sequences are LGHNA and YNFKEQ. CDR3 DNA: TGTGCCAGCAGCCAACCGGGACAGGGGAACACTGAAGCTTTCTTT. It encodes CASSQPGQGNTEAFF.

In the case of this clone: Just one base apart from a much larger clone, this may be a read error. V and J are TRBV11-1 and TRBJ1-1, with D uncertain. The ends were cut back, 0 bases at V and 8 bases at J, with 10 bases in the middle. CDR1 and CDR2 from the germline V gene are SGHAT and FQDESV (reference sequence). CDR3 length: 13 amino acids. The CDR3 bases are TGTGCCAGCAGCTTAGCGCATGATGGGGAAGCTTTCTTT. Translation gives CASSLAHDGEAFF.

This clone was counted many times. At the DNA level, this CDR3 is encoded by other sequences in the same sample as well. J is TRBJ1-5 and V is TRBV30; D gene uncertain. V was pared by 4 bases and J by 4 bases, with 11 bases between. Germline V gene lookup returns CDR1 GTSNPN and CDR2 SVGIG (reference sequence). This CDR3 is 13 amino acids long. The CDR3 sequence: CAWNIGGNQPQHF. CDR3 nucleotides: TGTGCCTGGAATATCGGAGGAAATCAGCCCCAGCATTTT.

This clone was recorded at least ten times. The gene calls are TRBV5-1 and TRBJ2-7; 8 bases fit TRBD2. The CDR3 consists of 19 residues. Germline V CDR1 and CDR2: SGHRS, YFSETQ. V shed 0 bases, J shed 3 bases, and the junction held 17 bases outside the gene matches. CDR3 bases: TGCGCCAGCAGCTTGGGTAGGGGCGGACTAGCAGTTAAGGACTACGAGCAGTACTTC. Translating gives CASSLGRGGLAVKDYEQYF.

This clone has only a few counts. Other DNA sequences from this sample encode an identical CDR3 as well. The chain couples TRBV29-1 to TRBJ2-1, with TRBD1 matching over 9 bases. Germline V gene sequence: CDR1 SQVTM, CDR2 ANQGSEA. This CDR3 region has 12 residues. The CDR3 DNA reads TGCAGTTCCTGGGACAGGGACAATGAGCAGTTCTTC. Its protein product is CSSWDRDNEQFF.

This clone was counted at least ten times. Other DNA sequences in this specimen translate into the identical CDR3. The chain employs TRBV11-1 and TRBJ2-3; 9 positions agree with TRBD2. The junction had 4 bases not matched to a gene; V was cut back by 6 bases and J by 0 bases. Germline CDR1 SGHAT, CDR2 FQDESV (reference sequence). This CDR3 contains 15 residues. The CDR3 region is CASSRTSGSTDTQYF. The CDR3 DNA sequence: TGTGCCAGCAGTCGAACTAGCGGGAGCACAGATACGCAGTATTTT.

In this sample, this clone turned up a few times. The genes are TRBV6-1 and TRBJ2-3; no clear D. CDR1 and CDR2 (germline): MNHNS, SASEGT. This CDR3 has 11 amino acids. The ends were cut back, 8 bases at V and 6 bases at J, with 9 bases in the middle. For the CDR3, the DNA is TGTGCCAGCTCTTACGGGGATACGCAGTATTTT. This encodes CASSYGDTQYF.

This clone was found a few times. At one end the junction does not follow the germline gene, possibly because of a read error. The chain couples TRBV6-1 to TRBJ2-5; the D gene could be TRBD1 or TRBD2 (6 bases each). Germline V gene data show CDR1 as MNHNS and CDR2 as SASEGT. This CDR3 is 13 amino acids long. This CDR3 reads CASNRGTQDTQYF. The CDR3 region has the DNA TGTGCCAGCAATAGGGGGACTCAAGATACCCAGTACTTC.